These 28 T cell receptor beta chains share one sample of origin, sequenced in a study of T cells in Graves' hyperthyroidism and ophthalmopathy. Authors of the study amplified TCR beta CDR3 regions from RNA transcripts. The primer set for the first-round RT-PCR of the TCR CDR3 was HTBI. TCRdb analysed the multiplex PCR reads with MiXCR anew, one entry per CDR3 protein. Of about 510,000 distinct CDR3 sequences in the sample, over 35% were seen once. Sequencing was performed on peripheral blood or thyroid tissue (not recorded which). Receptor source: an adult woman with Graves' disease, either hyperthyroidism or ophthalmopathy (not recorded which).

Here the CDR3 reads CASSKDTAYNYGYTF. The CDR3, as DNA: TGTGCCAGTAGTAAAGACACCGCCTATAACTATGGCTACACCTTC. The chain uses TRBV19 and TRBJ1-2; D remains ambiguous. The CDR3 length is 15 residues. CDR1 is LNHDA, CDR2 SQIVND, per germline (reference sequence). V was pared by 4 bases and J by 1 base, with 13 bases between. The full variable domain, its missing parts supplied by reference TRBV19 and TRBJ1-2, is DGGITQSPKYLFRKEGQNVTLSCEQNLNHDAMYWYRQDPGQGLRLIYYSQIVNDFQKGDIAEGYSVSREKKESFPLTVTSAQKNPTAFYLCASSKDTAYNYGYTFGSGTRLTVV.

This clonotype was observed a few times. A single base separates this from a much larger clone, so it may be a read error. The chain has TRBV20-1 and TRBJ1-1; D call uncertain. The CDR3 covers 11 residues. In germline, CDR1 is DFQATT, CDR2 SNEGSKA (reference sequence). Trimming removed 2 bases from V and 7 bases from J, with 8 bases in between. As DNA, the CDR3 is TGCAGTGCTAGAATCGAGAATGAAGCTTTCTTT. Residues: CSARIENEAFF.

This clonotype has a handful of counts. The J gene is TRBJ1-3, the V gene TRBV30; tentatively, D is TRBD1 (5 bases). The germline V gene encodes CDR1 GTSNPN and CDR2 SVGIG (reference sequence). This CDR3 contains 13 residues. V lost 3 bases and J lost 2, with 8 bases in between. CDR3 sequence: CAWRGATGNTIYF. The CDR3, as DNA: TGTGCCTGGAGAGGGGCGACTGGAAACACCATATATTTT.

The chain employs TRBV10-3 and TRBJ1-5; unclear D gene. The CDR3 has 13 amino acids. In germline, CDR1 is ENHRY, CDR2 SYGVKD. Trimming removed 4 bases at V and 3 bases at J, with 7 bases between. The CDR3 loop reads CAISVEYNQPQHF. CDR3 DNA sequence: TGTGCCATCAGTGTGGAGTACAATCAGCCCCAGCATTTT.

This clonotype was counted ten times or more. The chain is built from TRBV7-2 and TRBJ2-6; 10 bases are a match to TRBD1. With V trimmed by 4 bases and J by 3 bases, 6 bases remained unmatched. The length of the CDR3 is 17 residues. CDR1 SGHTA and CDR2 FQGNSA come from the germline V gene. CDR3 bases: TGTGCCAGCAGCTCAGGGGACAGGGGTAGTGGGGCCAACGTCCTGACTTTC. This translates into CASSSGDRGSGANVLTF.

This clonotype was found many times. The gene calls are TRBV14 and TRBJ1-1; D not certain. Trimming pared 1 base from V and 6 bases from J, leaving 12 bases between. The CDR3 length is 14 residues. Per germline, CDR1 SGHDN and CDR2 FVKESK. CDR3 sequence (DNA): TGTGCCAGCAGCCAAGTTGGTTCTGTTTCTGAAGCTTTCTTT. Its translation is CASSQVGSVSEAFF.

This clonotype was seen many times. The chain combines TRBV7-2 with TRBJ1-6; possibly TRBD1 for D (6 bases). The CDR3 covers 14 residues. Germline V lookup: CDR1 SGHTA, CDR2 FQGNSA. V was pared by 0 bases and J by 11 bases, with 11 bases between. In DNA, the CDR3 is TGTGCCAGCAGCTTAGCCCAAGGGGGGGCACCCCTCCACTTT. Amino acid sequence: CASSLAQGGAPLHF.

This clonotype was detected a few times. The chain couples TRBV29-1 to TRBJ2-1; 9 positions match TRBD2. Germline assignment: CDR1 SQVTM and CDR2 ANQGSEA. V lost 4 bases, J lost 8 bases, and 9 bases stayed unmatched. This CDR3 spans 14 amino acids. The CDR3 coding sequence is TGCAGCGTTGCGGGACTAGCAGCCGTCCATGAGCAGTTCTTC. Protein product: CSVAGLAAVHEQFF.

The chain is built from TRBV29-1 and TRBJ1-1, with a possible D match to TRBD1 (6 bases). Germline-derived CDR1 and CDR2 are SQVTM and ANQGSEA. The CDR3 consists of 13 residues. The germline V and J ends were trimmed by 7 bases and 1 base, with 13 bases remaining between them. The CDR3 is CSAETGQNTEAFF. CDR3 in DNA: TGCAGCGCCGAAACAGGGCAGAACACTGAAGCTTTCTTT.

This clonotype was seen many times. The chain carries TRBV10-3 and TRBJ2-7, with D uncertain. The germline V gene has CDR1 ENHRY and CDR2 SYGVKD. Trimming took off 10 bases at V and 5 bases at J, with 15 bases between the two ends. There are 12 residues in the CDR3. The CDR3 protein is CATNDMTNEQYF. The CDR3 nucleotides read TGTGCCACCAACGACATGACCAACGAGCAGTACTTC.

This clonotype was picked up a small number of times. The rearrangement links TRBV6-1 to TRBJ2-2, with D unresolved. Germline-derived CDR1 and CDR2 are MNHNS and SASEGT. Trimming shortened V by 6 bases and J by 3 bases, and 11 bases separated the two germline ends. The CDR3 loop spans 14 amino acids. CDR3 protein: CASSGPYHTGELFF. The DNA for the CDR3 is TGTGCCAGCAGCGGACCATACCACACCGGGGAGCTGTTTTTT.

This clonotype was found many times. An end of the junction differs from the germline gene, which may be a read error. The V call is TRBV15, the J call TRBJ2-7; D ambiguous. The CDR3 loop spans 9 amino acids. Looked up from germline, CDR1 is LNHNV and CDR2 is YYDKDF (reference sequence). CDR3 nucleotides: TGCGCCGCTTTGTACGAGCAGTACTTC. It encodes CAALYEQYF.

This chain uses TRBV10-3 with TRBJ1-5, with a weak D call TRBD1 (5 bases). V gave up 10 bases and J gave up 5 bases, with 21 bases separating them. Germline V lookup: CDR1 ENHRY, CDR2 SYGVKD. This CDR3 spans 15 amino acids. The CDR3: CASTRDLHGDQPQHF. Written as DNA, the CDR3 is TGTGCCAGCACCCGGGACTTACACGGGGATCAGCCCCAGCATTTT.

The rearrangement uses TRBV3-1 and TRBJ1-2; D is ambiguous. V lost 1 base and J 4 bases, leaving 13 bases between the germline ends. The CDR3 length is 15 residues. Germline assignment: CDR1 LGHDT and CDR2 YNNKEL (reference sequence). CDR3 residues: CASSQAMRIPYGYTF. The CDR3 DNA follows: TGTGCCAGCAGCCAAGCGATGCGGATTCCCTATGGCTACACCTTC.

This clonotype has a count of ten or more. This sequence joins TRBV29-1 and TRBJ1-2; 8 bases align to TRBD1. The V and J ends lost 6 bases and 12 bases, in that order; junction bases with no gene match: 9. This CDR3 is 11 amino acids long. Germline lookup yields CDR1 SQVTM and CDR2 ANQGSEA. CDR3 DNA: TGCAGCGTGGGACAGGACCCGAAGGACACCTTC. This encodes CSVGQDPKDTF.

This chain connects TRBV2 to TRBJ2-1, with 10 positions matching TRBD2. The V segment lost 2 bases and the J segment 6 bases; nucleotides outside the gene matches: 4. The germline CDR1 and CDR2 sequences are SNHLY and FYNNEI. CDR3 size: 15 residues. DNA for the CDR3: TGTGCCAGCAGTGAACGACTAGCGGGCCTCAATGAGCAGTTCTTC. This translates into CASSERLAGLNEQFF.

This rearrangement joins TRBV7-6 to TRBJ2-7; 8 bases fit TRBD2. This CDR3 is 13 amino acids long. Germline V CDR1 and CDR2: SGHVS, FNYEAQ. V shed 5 bases, J shed 3 bases, and the junction held 3 bases outside the gene matches. The CDR3 nucleotides are TGTGCCAGCAGCCAAGGGACTAGCTACGAGCAGTACTTC. It encodes CASSQGTSYEQYF.

Comments on this clonotype: A much larger clone differs from this one at a single base, so this may be a read error. The rearrangement joins TRBV29-1 to TRBJ2-5; 7 bases align to TRBD1. The J segment lost 5 bases and the V segment lost 6 bases, leaving 9 bases of the junction unmatched. Germline V gives CDR1 SQVTM, CDR2 ANQGSEA. The CDR3 is made up of 13 amino acids. The CDR3 DNA sequence: TGCAGCGTGAGGGGGCTCCTAGGGGAGACCCAGTACTTC. The encoded protein is CSVRGLLGETQYF.

This clonotype was recorded only once. The CDR3: CASSIVAAPGSCWHREEKLFF. The CDR3 DNA follows: TGTGCCAGTAGTATAGTTGCAGCGCCGGGAAGCTGCTGGCACAGGGAGGAAAAACTGTTTTTT. This chain joins TRBV19 and TRBJ1-4; a weak D match, TRBD1 (6 bases). Deletions cut 1 base from V and 8 bases from J, with 32 bases between. CDR3 length: 21 residues. Germline assignment: CDR1 LNHDA and CDR2 SQIVND (reference sequence). The entire variable domain, with the rest obtained from reference TRBV19 and TRBJ1-4, is as follows: DGGITQSPKYLFRKEGQNVTLSCEQNLNHDAMYWYRQDPGQGLRLIYYSQIVNDFQKGDIAEGYSVSREKKESFPLTVTSAQKNPTAFYLCASSIVAAPGSCWHREEKLFFGSGTQLSVL.

This clonotype was found a few times. The V call is TRBV6-5, the J call TRBJ1-4, with D perhaps matching TRBD1 (6 bases). The V gene lost 0 bases and the J gene lost 4 bases, with 15 bases spanning the gap. There are 17 residues in the CDR3. CDR1 and CDR2 (germline): MNHEY, SVGAGI. The CDR3 DNA reads as TGTGCCAGCAGTTACTCGAAGTCAAGGGGGTTTAATGAAAAACTGTTTTTT. Its protein product is CASSYSKSRGFNEKLFF.

The chain has TRBV10-1 and TRBJ1-5; D is uncertain. Trimming pared 10 bases from V and 3 bases from J, leaving 13 bases between. Germline CDR1 WNHNN, CDR2 SYGVQD (reference sequence). The CDR3 consists of 13 residues. Here the CDR3 DNA reads TGCGCCACTCCGACGGAGGACAATCAGCCCCAGCATTTT. It is translated as CATPTEDNQPQHF.

This clonotype was found once. V gene TRBV29-1 combines with J gene TRBJ2-1; D is uncertain. Germline V gives CDR1 SQVTM, CDR2 ANQGSEA. Deletions cut 4 bases from V and 3 bases from J, with 7 bases between. CDR3 length: 12 amino acids. The CDR3 region has the DNA TGCAGCGTTGTCCTGGTCTACAATGAGCAGTTCTTC. Its translation is CSVVLVYNEQFF.

On this clonotype: A much larger clone differs by one base, so this may be a read error. V usage is TRBV4-1 and J usage is TRBJ1-5; D might be TRBD1 (5 bases). Germline CDR1 and CDR2: MGHRA and YSYEKL. CDR3 length equals 14 residues. The CDR3 reads CTSSDDSSNQPQHF. The CDR3, as DNA: TGCACCAGCAGCGACGACAGCAGCAATCAGCCCCAGCATTTT.

This sequence joins TRBV29-1 and TRBJ2-7; D gene uncertain. The CDR3 consists of 11 residues. The V gene's germline CDR1 is SQVTM and CDR2 ANQGSEA. V lost 7 bases and J lost 7, with 14 bases in between. The DNA of the CDR3 is TGCAGCGGGAGCTCCTACAATGAGCAGTACTTC. Its translation is CSGSSYNEQYF.

The V and J genes are TRBV24-1 and TRBJ2-2, with D possibly TRBD1 on 6 matching bases. This CDR3 region has 17 residues. Germline V gives CDR1 KGHDR, CDR2 SFDVKD. Trimming cost V 4 bases and J 3 bases, with 17 bases left between them. The CDR3 bases are TGTGCCACCAGTGAGTGGACAGATAAGGTGCACACCGGGGAGCTGTTTTTT. Translating it yields CATSEWTDKVHTGELFF.

The chain links TRBV7-3 to TRBJ2-2, with D perhaps matching TRBD2 (6 bases). The CDR3 covers 13 residues. V lost 2 bases and J 7 bases, leaving 8 bases between the germline ends. The germline CDR1 and CDR2 sequences are SGHTA and FQGTGA. In nucleotides, the CDR3 is TGTGCCAGCAGCTTAGGCGGGGACGGGGAGCTGTTTTTT. It yields the protein CASSLGGDGELFF.

This clonotype was seen many times. The gene calls are TRBV20-1 and TRBJ2-7; D gene uncertain. Trimming pared 6 bases from V and 2 bases from J, leaving 14 bases between. The V gene's germline CDR1 is DFQATT and CDR2 SNEGSKA (reference sequence). The CDR3 is 13 amino acids. CDR3 protein: CSALTTLAYEQYF. As DNA, the CDR3 is TGCAGTGCCCTAACCACCCTAGCCTACGAGCAGTACTTC.

This clonotype was counted ten times or more. The CDR3 is CASRLQGVREQYF. The CDR3 DNA follows: TGTGCCAGCAGACTCCAGGGGGTCAGGGAGCAGTACTTC. The V and J genes are TRBV6-5 and TRBJ2-7; 7 bases are shared with TRBD1. The germline CDR1 and CDR2 sequences are MNHEY and SVGAGI. The CDR3 is 13 residues long. With 6 bases clipped from V and 7 bases from J, the junction kept 9 bases outside the gene matches.